Given below is one T cell receptor (beta chain) in context. No antigen is known for it. The record has no base qualities; no much larger clone is one base away. This entry comes from a study of cytomegalovirus exposure and HLA in healthy donors (dated by TCRdb to 2017 to 2019). Regarding the complete study: An earlier analysis of under 600 of the donors reported approximately 300 Gb of sequence data and 100 million to 140 million unique TCR beta sequences from 150 million to 200 million T cells. An early release covering 550 to 700 HLA-typed donors comprised approximately 290 gigabases of sequencing data and roughly 85 million unique TCR sequences. The genetic ancestry cluster associated with self-reported Caucasian donors included about 84% of the 300 to 400 genotyped donors. The study aimed to test whether cataloging public T cell receptors could reveal signatures of past pathogen exposure. Using immunosequencing, the study profiled T cell repertoires from around 670 subjects and related those repertoires to cytomegalovirus serostatus. A separate validation cohort of approximately 120 different subjects was used in addition to the 666-subject first cohort. The study combined high-throughput TCR immunosequencing, statistical association of individual TCRs with disease status, and machine learning to predict cytomegalovirus infection status. A later analysis re-examined previously published TCR beta repertoires from 600 to 700 donors and added high-resolution HLA genotyping to investigate patterns of TCR occurrence. The later analysis used no new phenotypic data to find candidate immune exposures, relying instead on TCR beta sequences and their occurrence across donors. An earlier analysis of 500 to 650 of the donors applied high-throughput TCR beta sequencing to assess whether each TCR beta V gene segment acted as functional or pseudogenic. Alongside the repertoire data, information on donor age, sex, ethnicity and CMV serostatus was compiled. A later genetic analysis took genome-wide SNP genotypes for about 55% of the 666 donors and used that subset as a discovery cohort. Every discovery cohort repertoire had been produced on one sequencing platform. HLA typing included class I and class II loci at four-digit resolution. The number of donors typed differed by locus, with about 620-630 for A, B, C, DRB1 and DQB1, more than 500 for DQA1, about 610 for DPA1, and under 490 for DPB1. Four or five DR-DQ haplotypes were handled as single units for association and clustering because linkage in the cohort was strong. On average, about 240,000 unique TCR beta nucleotide sequences were sequenced per donor among fewer than 500 genotyped donors of the cohort, with around 19% of those sequences being non-productive. Overall study outcomes, separate from this receptor: Because the 87-base-pair reads could not distinguish some IMGT-functional V segments, including TRBV6-2 and TRBV6-3, those segments were excluded. Most CMV-associated TCR beta chains appeared to be HLA-restricted in a later analysis, and the HLA associations seemed to be driven largely by CMV exposure. In a later analysis, HLA-associated TCR beta chains were found to be more clonally expanded and to have lower generation probabilities than equally common non-associated chains. Specific HLA alleles were associated with around 18,000 TCR beta sequences at a false discovery rate of 0.05 in a later analysis. A later analysis reported that several top co-occurrence clusters appeared linked to parvovirus B19, influenza, CMV and Epstein-Barr virus. V-gene and J-gene trimming of TCR beta chains was associated with a missense DCLRE1C variant in a later genetic analysis, and the association was replicated in an independent cohort. A total of 150 or so TCR beta chains were listed by the study as associated with cytomegalovirus. Because HLA typing was missing for some donors at each locus, association tests included only the typed subset. Only TCR beta chains were sequenced in this cohort, and the absence of alpha or paired-chain data limited detectable features. For the cohort, immune exposure information was limited to CMV serostatus. An earlier analysis of approximately 540 of the donors showed that most TCR beta V segments appeared in productive rearrangements either about 90% or about 30% of the time, which broadly matched IMGT annotations. Assigning TCR associations to individual alleles was difficult when HLA alleles, especially DR and DQ, strongly co-occurred. In a later analysis, TCR association rates were found to vary across HLA loci, with the most associated TCRs seen for DRB1 alleles and the fewest for HLA-C alleles. Three of the identified cytomegalovirus-associated TCR beta chains were confirmed in vitro to be specific for cytomegalovirus antigens. A later genetic analysis reported fewer N-insertions in productive TCRs among donors in an Asian-associated ancestry cluster than the roughly 700-donor mean. A further reported finding was that TCR beta sequences accurately predicted the HLA-A and HLA-B alleles for most subjects in the first cohort. Seventeen rarely observed V segments, including chromosome 9 orphons, were excluded from the earlier analysis of about 600 of the donors because counts were too low. Linkage disequilibrium might explain the correlated functional status among segregating V segments, but an unknown experimental factor could not be excluded. The presence/absence analyses assumed that sequencing depth was roughly uniform across donors, and that assumption may not be true. While some public TCRs were present in many individuals, most TCR sequences turned up only very rarely across donors. In both the original and validation cohorts, the classifier was reported to diagnose cytomegalovirus status with high specificity and sensitivity. According to the authors, the approach could potentially be generalized to other disease states and immunological phenotypes. The sequencing pipeline was judged likely to have produced a cluster of highly shared sequence variants as a technical artifact.

The cohort comprised hundreds of healthy bone marrow donors. Cohort members were all nominally healthy when sampled, although unrecorded immune exposures were likely present. The donor was CMV seronegative and was included in the group of approximately 350 seronegative cohort members. A peripheral blood sample was provided by each donor, and peripheral blood mononuclear cells were used for TCR beta sequencing. The Qiagen DNeasy Blood Extraction Kit was used to extract genomic DNA from the blood cell samples. The cysteine opens and the phenylalanine closes a CDR3 of 15 amino acids. Only the CDR3 part of the read is kept: 45 bases, read in frame from the first base. For CDR1 and CDR2, the germline V gene lists SGHAT and FQNNGV. V trim: 4 bases; J trim: 1 base; unmatched bases: 6. Preparation of the library involved the immunoSEQ multiplex PCR assay. For the multiplex PCR, a mixture combining 60 forward primers for TCR Vbeta segments and 13 reverse primers for TCR Jbeta segments was used. Amplification of the CDR3 region of rearranged TCR beta genes was performed with a multiplex PCR assay on genomic DNA. On the Illumina HiSeq System, the amplified TCR beta libraries were sequenced as 87-base-pair reads. The authors processed their data as follows. Across the 600 to 700 repertoires, a later analysis counted roughly 77 million unique TCR beta chains, approximately 10 million of which were shared by at least two donors. Raw reads were error-corrected and collapsed into unique sequences with a nearest-neighbor algorithm that merged closely related sequences to remove PCR and sequencing errors. CDR3 sequences were aligned to IMGT reference sequences to assign V, D and J gene segments. For a sequence to be retained, at least a six-nucleotide match to both a V gene segment and a J gene segment was required. A rearrangement was called productive if the CDR3 had no stop codons and remained in frame with V and J, and every other rearrangement was called non-productive. CDR3 was defined by IMGT convention, running from the second conserved V-encoded cysteine to the conserved J-encoded phenylalanine. Sequences without an unambiguous match to a single V gene segment were excluded from the earlier analysis of 500 to 700 of the donors. An earlier analysis of several hundred of the donors called V segments functional above 56.7% productive rearrangements and segregating when the between-donor standard deviation exceeded 5%. A statistical classification framework was built for diagnosing cytomegalovirus status from the catalog of TCR beta chain sequences. In a later analysis, V and J genes were assigned by comparing TCR nucleotide sequences against IMGT/GENE-DB human TR gene sequences. A later analysis assigned CDR3 sequences and most-parsimonious VDJ recombination scenarios with the TCRdist pipeline. In a later analysis, each TCR beta chain was defined by its CDR3 amino acid sequence together with its V-gene family, and reads lacking a unique V-gene family were excluded. As a way to deal with suspected cross-contamination and a sequencing artifact, a later analysis dropped 450 to 600 nucleotide sequences that were highly shared and had low generation probability. A later analysis calculated a clonal expansion index for each public chain from normalized within-repertoire ranks of inferred template counts. In a later analysis, generation probabilities were computed using a VDJ recombination model fitted to out-of-frame rearrangements, and the results were checked against IGoR. Hypergeometric tests were used in a later analysis to score TCR-TCR, TCR-HLA and TCR-CMV co-occurrence, with a repertoire-size bias correction applied to the TCR pairs. False discovery rates were estimated in a later analysis by permuting HLA or CMV assignments 20 times. A later analysis grouped co-occurring TCRs with DBSCAN, adding TCRdist sequence similarity when clustering within HLA-allele-positive subsets. Repertoires with fewer than 30,000 or more than 120,000 public chains, plus five repertoires with anomalous nucleotide sharing, were excluded from co-occurrence clustering. Held by TCRdb, this immuneACCESS table contains in-frame sequences only and omits some clones. Under half of the omission traces to an unresolved V gene where checked; the cause of the rest is unknown. The D gene and trimming were derived from the DNA, and the V and J assignments and clone size from that table. Counted in this sample were 45,000 or so clones; around two thirds of them appeared once. The top ten constitute approximately 3.2% of the sample.

This chain joins TRBV11-2 to TRBJ2-5; a stretch of 7 junction bases matches TRBD2. The sample comprised PBMCs. The source is a woman in her twenties or thirties in good health and CMV-seronegative. For the CDR3, the sequence is CASSSNGGTQETQYF. The DNA reads as follows: TGTGCCAGCAGCTCCAACGGGGGGACCCAAGAGACCCAGTACTTC.